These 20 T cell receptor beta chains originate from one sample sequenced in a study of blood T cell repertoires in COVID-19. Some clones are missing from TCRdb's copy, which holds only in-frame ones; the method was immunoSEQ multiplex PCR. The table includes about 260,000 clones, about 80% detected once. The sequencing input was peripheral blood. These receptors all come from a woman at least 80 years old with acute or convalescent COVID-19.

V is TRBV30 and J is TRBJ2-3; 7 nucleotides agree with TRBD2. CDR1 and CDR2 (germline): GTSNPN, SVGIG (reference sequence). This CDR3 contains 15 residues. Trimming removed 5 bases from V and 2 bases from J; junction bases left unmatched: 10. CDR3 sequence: CAWGFRLAPTDTQYF. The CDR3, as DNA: TGTGCCTGGGGTTTCAGACTAGCCCCCACAGATACGCAGTATTTT.

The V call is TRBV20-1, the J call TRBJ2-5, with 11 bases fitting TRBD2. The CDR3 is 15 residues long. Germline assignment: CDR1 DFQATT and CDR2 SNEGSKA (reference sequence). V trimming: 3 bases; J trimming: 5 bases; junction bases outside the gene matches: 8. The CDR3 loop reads CSASISGRAGETQYF. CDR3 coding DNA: TGCAGTGCTAGTATTAGCGGGAGGGCCGGGGAGACCCAGTACTTC.

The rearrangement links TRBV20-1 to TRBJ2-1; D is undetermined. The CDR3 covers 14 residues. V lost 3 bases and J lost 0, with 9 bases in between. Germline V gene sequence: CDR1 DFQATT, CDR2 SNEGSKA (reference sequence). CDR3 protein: CSASDSSSYNEQFF. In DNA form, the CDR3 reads TGCAGTGCTAGTGACTCCAGCTCCTACAATGAGCAGTTCTTC.

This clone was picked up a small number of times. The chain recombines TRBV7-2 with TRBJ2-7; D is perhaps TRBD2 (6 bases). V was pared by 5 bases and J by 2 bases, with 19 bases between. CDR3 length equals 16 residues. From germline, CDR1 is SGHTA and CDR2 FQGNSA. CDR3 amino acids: CASSLLGAGTPYEQYF. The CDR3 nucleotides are TGTGCCAGCAGCCTACTCGGTGCGGGGACCCCCTACGAGCAGTACTTC.

The CDR3 loop reads CASRPGGSLSSGELFF. As DNA, the CDR3 is TGTGCCAGCCGACCAGGTGGCTCTCTATCCAGCGGGGAGCTGTTTTTT. The chain has TRBV7-3 and TRBJ2-2; no firm D call. The CDR3 consists of 16 residues. Trimming took off 8 bases at V and 7 bases at J, with 23 bases between the two ends. The germline CDR1 and CDR2 sequences are SGHTA and FQGTGA.

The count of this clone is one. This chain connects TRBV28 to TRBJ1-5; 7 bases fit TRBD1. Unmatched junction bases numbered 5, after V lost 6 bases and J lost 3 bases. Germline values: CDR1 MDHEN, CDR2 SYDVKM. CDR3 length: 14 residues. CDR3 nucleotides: TGTGCCAGCAGCCAGGGGGGCCTCAATCAGCCCCAGCATTTT. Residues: CASSQGGLNQPQHF.

The CDR3 DNA is TGTGCCAGCAGTTTAAGGCTAGCGGGATTAAGCAATGAGCAGTTCTTC. Its translation is CASSLRLAGLSNEQFF. The V call is TRBV27, the J call TRBJ2-1; 9 bases align to TRBD2. J lost 6 bases, V lost 2 bases, and 8 bases had no gene match. The CDR3 consists of 16 residues. Per germline, CDR1 MNHEY and CDR2 SMNVEV (reference sequence).

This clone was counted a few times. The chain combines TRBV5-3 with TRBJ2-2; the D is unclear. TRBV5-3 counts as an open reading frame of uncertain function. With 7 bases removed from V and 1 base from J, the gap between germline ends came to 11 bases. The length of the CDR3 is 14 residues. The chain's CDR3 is CARHGLQNTGELFF. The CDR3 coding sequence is TGTGCCAGACACGGTCTTCAGAACACCGGGGAGCTGTTTTTT.

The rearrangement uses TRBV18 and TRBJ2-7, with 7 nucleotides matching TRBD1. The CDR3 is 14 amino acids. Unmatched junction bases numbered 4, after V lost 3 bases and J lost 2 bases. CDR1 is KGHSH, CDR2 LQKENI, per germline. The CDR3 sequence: CASSPGDRPYEQYF. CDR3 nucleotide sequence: TGTGCCAGCTCACCCGGGGACAGACCCTACGAGCAGTACTTC.

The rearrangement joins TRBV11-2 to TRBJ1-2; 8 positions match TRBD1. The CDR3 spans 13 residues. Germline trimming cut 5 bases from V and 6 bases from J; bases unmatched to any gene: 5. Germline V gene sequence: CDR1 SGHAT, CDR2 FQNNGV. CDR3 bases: TGTGCCAGCAGCCACGGACAGGGCGATGGCTACACCTTC. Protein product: CASSHGQGDGYTF.

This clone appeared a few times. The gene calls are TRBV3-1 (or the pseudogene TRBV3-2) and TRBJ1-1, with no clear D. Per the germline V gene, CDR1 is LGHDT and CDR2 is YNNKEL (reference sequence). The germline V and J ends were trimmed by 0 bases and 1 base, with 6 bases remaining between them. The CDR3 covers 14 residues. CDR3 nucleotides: TGTGCCAGCAGCCAAGAGCTCGGGAACACTGAAGCTTTCTTT. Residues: CASSQELGNTEAFF.

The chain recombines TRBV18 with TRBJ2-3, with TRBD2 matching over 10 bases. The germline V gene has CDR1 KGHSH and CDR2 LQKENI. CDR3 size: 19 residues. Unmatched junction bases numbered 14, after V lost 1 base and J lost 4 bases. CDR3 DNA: TGTGCCAGCTCACCACAAGCCGCTAGCGGGAGAAGTGCCGCAGATACGCAGTATTTT. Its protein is CASSPQAASGRSAADTQYF.

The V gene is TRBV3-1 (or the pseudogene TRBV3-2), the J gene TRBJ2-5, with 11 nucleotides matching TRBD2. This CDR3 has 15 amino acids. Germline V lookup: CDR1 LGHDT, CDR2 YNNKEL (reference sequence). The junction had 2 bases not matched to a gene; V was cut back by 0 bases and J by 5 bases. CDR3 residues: CASSQEPSGRETQYF. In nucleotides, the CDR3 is TGTGCCAGCAGCCAAGAACCTAGCGGGAGGGAGACCCAGTACTTC.

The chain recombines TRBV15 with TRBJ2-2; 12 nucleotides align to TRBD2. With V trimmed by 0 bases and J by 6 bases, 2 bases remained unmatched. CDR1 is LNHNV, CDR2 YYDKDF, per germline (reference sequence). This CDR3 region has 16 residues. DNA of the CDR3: TGTGCCACCAGCAGAGATGCTAGCGGGAGGGCCGGGGAGCTGTTTTTT. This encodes CATSRDASGRAGELFF.

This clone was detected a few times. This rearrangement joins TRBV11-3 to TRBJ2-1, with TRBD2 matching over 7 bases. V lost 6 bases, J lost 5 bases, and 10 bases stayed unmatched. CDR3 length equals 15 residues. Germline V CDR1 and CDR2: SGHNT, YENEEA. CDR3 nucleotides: TGTGCCAGCAGTTCAGCGGGGATTACCGACAATGAGCAGTTCTTC. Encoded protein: CASSSAGITDNEQFF.

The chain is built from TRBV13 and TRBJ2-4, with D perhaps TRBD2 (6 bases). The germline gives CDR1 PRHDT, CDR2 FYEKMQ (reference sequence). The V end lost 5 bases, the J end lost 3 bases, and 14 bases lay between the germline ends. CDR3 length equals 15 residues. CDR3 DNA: TGTGCCAGCAGCGCCCGGCGGGAACTCAAAAACATTCAGTACTTC. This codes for CASSARRELKNIQYF.

In nucleotides, the CDR3 is TGTGCCAGCAGCAGGCTGCCCAAAACGGGACTAGCGGGAGGGGGGGAGCTGTTTTTT. Its protein is CASSRLPKTGLAGGGELFF. This rearrangement joins TRBV11-2 to TRBJ2-2; 16 bases fit TRBD2. Germline assignment: CDR1 SGHAT and CDR2 FQNNGV. This CDR3 region has 19 residues. Trimming at V came to 5 bases and at J to 8 bases, leaving 14 bases not matched to a gene.

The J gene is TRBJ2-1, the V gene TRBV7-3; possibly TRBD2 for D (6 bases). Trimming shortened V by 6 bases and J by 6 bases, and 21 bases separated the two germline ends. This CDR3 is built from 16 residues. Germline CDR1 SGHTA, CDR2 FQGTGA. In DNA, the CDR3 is TGTGCCAGCAGTGTCACCGGGACGGTGGAGGGCAATGAGCAGTTCTTC. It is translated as CASSVTGTVEGNEQFF.

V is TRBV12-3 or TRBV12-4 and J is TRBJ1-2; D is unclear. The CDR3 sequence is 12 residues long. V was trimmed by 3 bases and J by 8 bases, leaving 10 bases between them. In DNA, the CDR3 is TGTGCCAGCAGTTTCTCAAATGGCGGCTACACCTTC. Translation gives CASSFSNGGYTF.

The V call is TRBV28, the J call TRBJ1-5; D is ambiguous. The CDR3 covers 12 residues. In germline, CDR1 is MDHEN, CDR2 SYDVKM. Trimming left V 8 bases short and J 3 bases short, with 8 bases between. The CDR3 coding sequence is TGTGCCAGCGTCAGTCTCAATCAGCCCCAGCATTTT. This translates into CASVSLNQPQHF.